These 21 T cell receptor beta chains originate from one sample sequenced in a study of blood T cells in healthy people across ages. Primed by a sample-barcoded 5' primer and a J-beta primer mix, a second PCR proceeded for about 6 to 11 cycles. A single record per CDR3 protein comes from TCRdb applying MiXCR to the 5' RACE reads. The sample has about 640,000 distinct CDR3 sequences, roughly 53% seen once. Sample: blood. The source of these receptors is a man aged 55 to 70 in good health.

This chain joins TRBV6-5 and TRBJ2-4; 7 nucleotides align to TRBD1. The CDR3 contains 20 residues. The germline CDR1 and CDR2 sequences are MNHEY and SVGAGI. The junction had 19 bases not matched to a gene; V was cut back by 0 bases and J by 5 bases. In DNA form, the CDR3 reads TGTGCCAGCAGTTACTCGCTCCTTAAAAGGGACAGTCGTTTTCAAAACATTCAGTACTTC. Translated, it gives CASSYSLLKRDSRFQNIQYF.

CDR3 DNA sequence: TGTGCCAGCAGCTTAGGTCGCCAGCCGAGCTCCTACGAGCAGTACTTC. Translating it yields CASSLGRQPSSYEQYF. The V call is TRBV7-7, the J call TRBJ2-7; no clear D. The CDR3 is 16 residues long. With 1 base removed from V and 0 bases from J, the gap between germline ends came to 13 bases. Germline V gives CDR1 SSHAT, CDR2 FNYEAQ (reference sequence).

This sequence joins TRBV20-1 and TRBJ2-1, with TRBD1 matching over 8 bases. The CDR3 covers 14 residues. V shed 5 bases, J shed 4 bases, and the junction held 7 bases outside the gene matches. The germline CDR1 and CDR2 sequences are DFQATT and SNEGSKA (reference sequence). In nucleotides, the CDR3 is TGCAGTGCTCCTCGGGACAGGTCATACAATGAGCAGTTCTTC. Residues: CSAPRDRSYNEQFF.

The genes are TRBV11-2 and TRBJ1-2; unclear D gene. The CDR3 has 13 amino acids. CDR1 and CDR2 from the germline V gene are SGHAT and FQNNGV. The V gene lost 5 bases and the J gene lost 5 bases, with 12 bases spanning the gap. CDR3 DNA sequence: TGTGCCAGCAGCATTGGGGAGTCGTATGGCTACACCTTC. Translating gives CASSIGESYGYTF. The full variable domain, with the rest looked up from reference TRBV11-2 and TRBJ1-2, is EAGVAQSPRYKIIEKRQSVAFWCNPISGHATLYWYQQILGQGPKLLIQFQNNGVVDDSQLPKDRFSAERLKGVDSTLKIQPAKLEDSAVYLCASSIGESYGYTFGSGTRLTVV.

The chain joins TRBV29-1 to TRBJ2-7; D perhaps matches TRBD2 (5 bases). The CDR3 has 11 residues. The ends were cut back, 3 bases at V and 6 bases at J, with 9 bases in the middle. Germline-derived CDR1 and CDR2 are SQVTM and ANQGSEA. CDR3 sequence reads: CSVDAGFEQYF. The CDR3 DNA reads TGCAGCGTTGATGCGGGTTTCGAGCAGTACTTC.

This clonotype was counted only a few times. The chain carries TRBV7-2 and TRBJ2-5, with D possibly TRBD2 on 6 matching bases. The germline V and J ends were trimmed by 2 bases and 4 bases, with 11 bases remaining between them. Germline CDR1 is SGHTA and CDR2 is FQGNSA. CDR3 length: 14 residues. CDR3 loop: CASSLRLGGETQYF. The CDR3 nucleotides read TGTGCCAGCAGCTTAAGGCTGGGGGGAGAGACCCAGTACTTC. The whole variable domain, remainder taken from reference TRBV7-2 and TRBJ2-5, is GAGVSQSPSNKVTEKGKDVELRCDPISGHTALYWYRQSLGQGLEFLIYFQGNSAPDKSGLPSDRFSAERTGGSVSTLTIQRTQQEDSAVYLCASSLRLGGETQYFGPGTRLLVL.

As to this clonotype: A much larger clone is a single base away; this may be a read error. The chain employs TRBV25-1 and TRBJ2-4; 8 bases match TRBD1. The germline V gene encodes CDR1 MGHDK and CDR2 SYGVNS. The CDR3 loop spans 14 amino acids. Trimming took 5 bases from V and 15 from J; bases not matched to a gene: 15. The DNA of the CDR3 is TGTGCCAGCAGTATCGCAGGGGGCGCAGAGACCCGGTACTTC. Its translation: CASSIAGGAETRYF.

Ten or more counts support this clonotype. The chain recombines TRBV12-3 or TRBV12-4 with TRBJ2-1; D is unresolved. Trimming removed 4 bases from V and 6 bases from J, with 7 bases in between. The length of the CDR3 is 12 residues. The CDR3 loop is CASSWLTNEQFF. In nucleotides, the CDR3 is TGTGCCAGCAGTTGGCTGACCAATGAGCAGTTCTTC.

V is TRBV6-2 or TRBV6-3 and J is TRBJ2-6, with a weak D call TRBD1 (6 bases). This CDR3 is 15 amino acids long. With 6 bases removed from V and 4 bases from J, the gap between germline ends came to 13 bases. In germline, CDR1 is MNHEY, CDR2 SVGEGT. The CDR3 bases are TGTGCCAGCAGGGGACCCGGGACAGGGGCCAACGTCCTGACTTTC. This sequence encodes CASRGPGTGANVLTF.

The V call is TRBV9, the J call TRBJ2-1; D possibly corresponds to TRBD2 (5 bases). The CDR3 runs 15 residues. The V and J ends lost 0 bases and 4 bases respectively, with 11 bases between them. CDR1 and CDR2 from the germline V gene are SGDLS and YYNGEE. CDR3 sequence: CASSVASRGYNEQFF. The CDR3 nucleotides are TGTGCCAGCAGCGTAGCAAGCCGGGGATACAATGAGCAGTTCTTC.

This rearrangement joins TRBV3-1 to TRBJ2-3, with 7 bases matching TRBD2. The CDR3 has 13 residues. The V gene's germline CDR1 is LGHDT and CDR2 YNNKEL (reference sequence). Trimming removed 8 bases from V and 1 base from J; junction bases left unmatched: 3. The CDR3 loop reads CASLRGGTDTQYF. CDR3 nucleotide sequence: TGTGCCAGCCTTCGGGGGGGCACAGATACGCAGTATTTT.

The CDR3 DNA sequence: TGTGCCAGCAGTGAGTCATGGGGACAGGGAGTTGAAAAACTGTTTTTT. This translates into CASSESWGQGVEKLFF. The chain is built from TRBV6-1 and TRBJ1-4, with TRBD1 matching 9 bases. CDR3 size: 16 residues. Germline-derived CDR1 and CDR2 are MNHNS and SASEGT. With V trimmed by 3 bases and J by 7 bases, 9 bases remained unmatched.

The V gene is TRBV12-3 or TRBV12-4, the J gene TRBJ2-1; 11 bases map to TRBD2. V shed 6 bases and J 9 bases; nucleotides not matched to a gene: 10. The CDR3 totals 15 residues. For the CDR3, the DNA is TGTGCCAGCAGCTTTAGCGGGGGGGCAAGACGTGAGCAGTTCTTC. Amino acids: CASSFSGGARREQFF.

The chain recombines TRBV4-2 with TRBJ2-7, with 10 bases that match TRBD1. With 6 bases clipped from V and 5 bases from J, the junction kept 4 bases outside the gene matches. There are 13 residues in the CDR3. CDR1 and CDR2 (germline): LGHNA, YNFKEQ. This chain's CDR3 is CASSAGTGDEQYF. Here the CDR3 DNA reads TGTGCCAGCAGTGCCGGGACAGGGGACGAGCAGTACTTC.

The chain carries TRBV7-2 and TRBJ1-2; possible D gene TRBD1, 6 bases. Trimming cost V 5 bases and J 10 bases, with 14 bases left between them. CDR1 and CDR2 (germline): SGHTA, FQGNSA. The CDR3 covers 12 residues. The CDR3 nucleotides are TGTGCCAGCAGCCGCAGGACAGATAACTACACCTTC. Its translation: CASSRRTDNYTF. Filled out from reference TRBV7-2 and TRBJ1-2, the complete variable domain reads GAGVSQSPSNKVTEKGKDVELRCDPISGHTALYWYRQSLGQGLEFLIYFQGNSAPDKSGLPSDRFSAERTGGSVSTLTIQRTQQEDSAVYLCASSRRTDNYTFGSGTRLTVV.

The CDR3 reads CASSLMTGEGYTF. Written as DNA, the CDR3 is TGTGCCAGCAGCCTAATGACAGGGGAAGGCTACACCTTC. This chain uses TRBV6-5 with TRBJ1-2, with 8 bases matching TRBD1. Germline V lookup: CDR1 MNHEY, CDR2 SVGAGI. The CDR3 sequence is 13 residues long. J was trimmed by 8 bases and V by 6 bases; bases with no gene match: 8.

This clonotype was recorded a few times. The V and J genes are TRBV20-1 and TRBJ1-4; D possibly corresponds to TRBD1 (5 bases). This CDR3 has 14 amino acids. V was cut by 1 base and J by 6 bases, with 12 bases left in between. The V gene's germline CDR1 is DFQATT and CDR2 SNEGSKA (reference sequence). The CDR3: CSARAGQGDEKLFF. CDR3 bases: TGCAGTGCTAGAGCTGGGCAGGGTGATGAAAAACTGTTTTTT.

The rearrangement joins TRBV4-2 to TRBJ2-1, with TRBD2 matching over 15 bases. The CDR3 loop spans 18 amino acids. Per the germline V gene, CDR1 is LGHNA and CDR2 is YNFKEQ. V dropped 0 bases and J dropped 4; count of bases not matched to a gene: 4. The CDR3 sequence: CASSQDWTSGGGYNEQFF. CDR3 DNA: TGTGCCAGCAGCCAAGATTGGACTAGCGGGGGGGGTTACAATGAGCAGTTCTTC.

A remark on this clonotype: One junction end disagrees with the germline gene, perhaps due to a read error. This CDR3 reads CACRAGGGYNEQFF. Written as DNA, the CDR3 is TGTGCCTGCAGGGCCGGGGGCGGCTACAATGAGCAGTTCTTC. The rearrangement joins TRBV2 to TRBJ2-1, with D possibly being TRBD1 or TRBD2 (6 bases each). The germline CDR1 and CDR2 sequences are SNHLY and FYNNEI. CDR3 size: 14 residues.

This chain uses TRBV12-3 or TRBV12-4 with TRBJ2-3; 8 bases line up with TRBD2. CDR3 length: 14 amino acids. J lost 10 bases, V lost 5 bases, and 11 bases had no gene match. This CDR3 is CASSEELAALAQYF. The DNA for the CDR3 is TGTGCCAGCAGTGAGGAACTAGCGGCCCTCGCGCAGTATTTT.

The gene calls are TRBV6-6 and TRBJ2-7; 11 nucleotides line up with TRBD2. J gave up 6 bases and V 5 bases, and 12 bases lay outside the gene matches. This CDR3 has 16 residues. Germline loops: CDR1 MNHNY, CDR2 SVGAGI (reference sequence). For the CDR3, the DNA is TGTGCCAGCAGTGCCGGGACTAGCGGAAAGACTGGCGAGCAGTACTTC. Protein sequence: CASSAGTSGKTGEQYF.